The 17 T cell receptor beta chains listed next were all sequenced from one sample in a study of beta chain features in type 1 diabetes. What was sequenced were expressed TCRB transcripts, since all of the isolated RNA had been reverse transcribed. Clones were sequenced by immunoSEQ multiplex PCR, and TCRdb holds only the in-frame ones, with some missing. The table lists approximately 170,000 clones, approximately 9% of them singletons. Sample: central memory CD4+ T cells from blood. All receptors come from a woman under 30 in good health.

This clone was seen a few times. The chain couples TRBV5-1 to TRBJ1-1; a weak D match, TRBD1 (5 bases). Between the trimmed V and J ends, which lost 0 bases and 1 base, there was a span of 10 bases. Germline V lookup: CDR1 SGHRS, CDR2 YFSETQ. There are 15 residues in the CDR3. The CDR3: CASSLEEGRNTEAFF. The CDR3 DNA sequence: TGCGCCAGCAGCTTGGAGGAGGGGCGGAACACTGAAGCTTTCTTT.

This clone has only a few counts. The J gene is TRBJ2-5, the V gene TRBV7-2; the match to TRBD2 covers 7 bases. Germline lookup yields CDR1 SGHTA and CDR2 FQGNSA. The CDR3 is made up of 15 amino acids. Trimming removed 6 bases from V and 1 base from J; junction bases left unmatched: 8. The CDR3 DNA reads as TGTGCCAGCAGTCCAGGACTAGGGCGCCAAGAGACCCAGTACTTC. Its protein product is CASSPGLGRQETQYF.

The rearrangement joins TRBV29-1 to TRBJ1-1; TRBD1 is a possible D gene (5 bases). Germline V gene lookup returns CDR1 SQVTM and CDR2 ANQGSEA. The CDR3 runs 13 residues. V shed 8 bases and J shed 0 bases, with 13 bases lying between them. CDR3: CSTRGQLNTEAFF. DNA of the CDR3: TGCAGCACCCGCGGACAACTGAACACTGAAGCTTTCTTT. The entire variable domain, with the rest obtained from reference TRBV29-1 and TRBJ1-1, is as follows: SAVISQKPSRDICQRGTSLTIQCQVDSQVTMMFWYRQQPGQSLTLIATANQGSEATYESGFVIDKFPISRPNLTFSTLTVSNMSPEDSSIYLCSTRGQLNTEAFFGQGTRLTVV.

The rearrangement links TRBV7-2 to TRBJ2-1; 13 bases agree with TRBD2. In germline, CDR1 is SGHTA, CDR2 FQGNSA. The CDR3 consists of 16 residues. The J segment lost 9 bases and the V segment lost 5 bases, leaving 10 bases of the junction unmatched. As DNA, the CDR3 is TGTGCCAGCAGCCCGGGACTAGCGGGGAGTCGAGGTGAGCAGTTCTTC. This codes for CASSPGLAGSRGEQFF. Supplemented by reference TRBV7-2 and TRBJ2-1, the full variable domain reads GAGVSQSPSNKVTEKGKDVELRCDPISGHTALYWYRQSLGQGLEFLIYFQGNSAPDKSGLPSDRFSAERTGGSVSTLTIQRTQQEDSAVYLCASSPGLAGSRGEQFFGPGTRLTVL.

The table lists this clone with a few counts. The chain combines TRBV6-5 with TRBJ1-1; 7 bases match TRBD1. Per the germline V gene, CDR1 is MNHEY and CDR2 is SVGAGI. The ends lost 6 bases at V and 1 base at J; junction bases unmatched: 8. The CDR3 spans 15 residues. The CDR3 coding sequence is TGTGCCAGCAGCGCCAGACAGGGTACGAACACTGAAGCTTTCTTT. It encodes CASSARQGTNTEAFF.

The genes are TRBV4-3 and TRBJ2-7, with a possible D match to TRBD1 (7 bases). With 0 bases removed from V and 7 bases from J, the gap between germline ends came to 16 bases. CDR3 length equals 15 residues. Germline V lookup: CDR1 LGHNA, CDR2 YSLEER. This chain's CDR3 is CASSQEARGASEQYF. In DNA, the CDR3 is TGCGCCAGCAGCCAAGAAGCCAGGGGGGCGTCTGAGCAGTACTTC.

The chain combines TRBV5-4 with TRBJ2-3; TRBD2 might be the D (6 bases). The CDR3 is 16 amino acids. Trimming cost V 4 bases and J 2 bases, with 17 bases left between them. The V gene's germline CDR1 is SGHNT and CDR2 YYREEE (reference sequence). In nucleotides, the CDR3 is TGTGCCAGCAGCCCCGCGGTGGGGAGGAACACAGATACGCAGTATTTT. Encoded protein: CASSPAVGRNTDTQYF.

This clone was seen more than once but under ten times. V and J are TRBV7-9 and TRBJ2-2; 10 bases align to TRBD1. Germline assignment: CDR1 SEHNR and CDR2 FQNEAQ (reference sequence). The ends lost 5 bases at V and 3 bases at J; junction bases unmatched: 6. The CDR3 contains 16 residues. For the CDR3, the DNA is TGTGCCAGCAGCCGCAGGACAGGGGGAGACACCGGGGAGCTGTTTTTT. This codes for CASSRRTGGDTGELFF.

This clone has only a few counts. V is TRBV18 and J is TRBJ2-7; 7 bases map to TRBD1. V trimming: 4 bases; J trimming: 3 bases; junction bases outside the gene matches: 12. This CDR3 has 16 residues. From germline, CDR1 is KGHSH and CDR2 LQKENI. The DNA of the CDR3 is TGTGCCAGCTCACTTTCCGGGACAGAAGCACTCTACGAGCAGTACTTC. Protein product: CASSLSGTEALYEQYF.

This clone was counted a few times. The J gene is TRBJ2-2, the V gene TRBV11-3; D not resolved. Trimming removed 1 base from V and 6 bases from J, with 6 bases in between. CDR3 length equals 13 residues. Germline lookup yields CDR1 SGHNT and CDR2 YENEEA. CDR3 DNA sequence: TGTGCCAGCAGCTTAGTCCCGGCCGGGGAGCTGTTTTTT. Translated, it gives CASSLVPAGELFF.

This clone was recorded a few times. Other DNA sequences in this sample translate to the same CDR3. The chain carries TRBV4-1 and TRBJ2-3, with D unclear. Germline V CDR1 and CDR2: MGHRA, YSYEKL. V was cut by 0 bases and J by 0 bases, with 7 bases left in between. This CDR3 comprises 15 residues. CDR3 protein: CASSQDLSSTDTQYF. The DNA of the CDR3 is TGCGCCAGCAGCCAAGATCTGAGTAGCACAGATACGCAGTATTTT.

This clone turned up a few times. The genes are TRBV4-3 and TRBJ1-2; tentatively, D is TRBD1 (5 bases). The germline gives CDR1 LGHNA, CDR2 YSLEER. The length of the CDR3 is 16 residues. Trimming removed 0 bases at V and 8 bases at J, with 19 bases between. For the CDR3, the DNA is TGCGCCAGCAGCCAAGATGGCCAGGGAGGAGGTGAGGGCTACACCTTC. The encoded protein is CASSQDGQGGGEGYTF.

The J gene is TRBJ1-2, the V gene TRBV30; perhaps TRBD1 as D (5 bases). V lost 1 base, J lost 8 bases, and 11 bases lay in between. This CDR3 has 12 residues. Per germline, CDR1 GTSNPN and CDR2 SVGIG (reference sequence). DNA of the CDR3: TGTGCCTGGAGTGATCAGGGTGGAGGCTACACCTTC. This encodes CAWSDQGGGYTF.

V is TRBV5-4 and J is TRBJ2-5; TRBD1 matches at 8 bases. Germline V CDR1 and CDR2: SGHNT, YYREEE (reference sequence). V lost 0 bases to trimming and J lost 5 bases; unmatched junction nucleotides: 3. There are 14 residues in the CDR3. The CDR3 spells CASSLVQGVETQYF. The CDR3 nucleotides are TGTGCCAGCAGCTTGGTACAGGGGGTTGAGACCCAGTACTTC.

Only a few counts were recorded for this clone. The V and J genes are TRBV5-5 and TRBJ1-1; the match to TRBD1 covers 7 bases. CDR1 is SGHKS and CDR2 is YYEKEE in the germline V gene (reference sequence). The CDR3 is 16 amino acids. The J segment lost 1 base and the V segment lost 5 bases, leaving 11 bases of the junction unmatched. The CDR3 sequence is CASRTKDRDENTEAFF. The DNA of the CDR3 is TGTGCCAGCAGAACTAAAGACAGGGACGAGAACACTGAAGCTTTCTTT.

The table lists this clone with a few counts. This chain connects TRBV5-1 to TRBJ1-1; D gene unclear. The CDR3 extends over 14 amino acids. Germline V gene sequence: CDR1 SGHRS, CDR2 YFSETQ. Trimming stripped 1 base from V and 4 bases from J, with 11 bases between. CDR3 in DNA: TGCGCCAGCAGCTTGTACGGAGGGAGCACTGAAGCTTTCTTT. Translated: CASSLYGGSTEAFF.

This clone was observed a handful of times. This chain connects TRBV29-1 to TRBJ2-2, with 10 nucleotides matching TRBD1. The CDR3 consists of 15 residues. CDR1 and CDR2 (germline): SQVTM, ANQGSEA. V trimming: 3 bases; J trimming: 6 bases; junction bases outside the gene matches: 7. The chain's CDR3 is CSVEGQGFVAGELFF. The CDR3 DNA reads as TGCAGCGTTGAGGGACAGGGGTTTGTCGCCGGGGAGCTGTTTTTT.